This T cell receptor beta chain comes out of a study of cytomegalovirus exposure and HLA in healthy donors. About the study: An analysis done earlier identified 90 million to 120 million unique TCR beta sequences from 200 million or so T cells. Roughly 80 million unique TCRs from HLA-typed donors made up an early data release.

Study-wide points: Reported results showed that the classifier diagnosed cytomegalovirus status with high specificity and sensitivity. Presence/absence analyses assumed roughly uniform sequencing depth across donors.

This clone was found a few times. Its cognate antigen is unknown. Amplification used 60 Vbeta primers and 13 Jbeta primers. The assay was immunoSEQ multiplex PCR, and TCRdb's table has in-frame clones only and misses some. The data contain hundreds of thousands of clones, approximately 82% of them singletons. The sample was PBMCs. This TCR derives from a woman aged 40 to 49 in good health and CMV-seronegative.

CDR3 DNA: TGTGCCAGCAGTTACCGGGGACCCCTCCACTTT. Its protein is CASSYRGPLHF. V gene TRBV6-5 combines with J gene TRBJ1-6, with D uncertain. The CDR3 sequence is 11 residues long. With 2 bases removed from V and 12 bases from J, the gap between germline ends came to 5 bases. Germline V lookup: CDR1 MNHEY, CDR2 SVGAGI.